Shown below are 20 T cell receptor beta chains from a single sample sequenced in a study of T-cell reconstitution after alpha-beta-depleted transplantation in children. Unique molecular identifiers were incorporated during preparation of the TCRbeta library. TCRdb used MiXCR to reprocess the PCR reads, holding one entry per CDR3 protein. The data show around 370,000 distinct CDR3 sequences, about a tenth seen once. Source: PBMCs from the stem cell graft donor, taken from the stem cell graft. The receptors here all came from a human donor who donated a stem cell graft to a child with acute lymphoblastic leukemia.

This clonotype was seen just once. The chain couples TRBV20-1 to TRBJ2-7; tentative D call: TRBD1 (6 bases). The CDR3 has 13 amino acids. Trimming took 1 base from V and 6 from J, leaving 13 bases between them. In germline, CDR1 is DFQATT, CDR2 SNEGSKA (reference sequence). The CDR3 here is CSARAGVAREQYF. The CDR3 nucleotides read TGCAGTGCTAGAGCAGGGGTAGCACGCGAGCAGTACTTC.

The chain employs TRBV12-3 or TRBV12-4 and TRBJ2-1; D may be TRBD1 or TRBD2 (6 bases each). CDR3 length equals 11 residues. Deletions cut 5 bases from V and 9 bases from J, with 8 bases between. CDR3 region: CASSKGGEQFF. CDR3 DNA: TGTGCCAGCAGTAAGGGGGGTGAGCAGTTCTTC.

This clonotype has only a few counts. This sequence joins TRBV29-1 and TRBJ1-5; 7 nucleotides match TRBD1. The CDR3 totals 14 residues. The V gene's germline CDR1 is SQVTM and CDR2 ANQGSEA. V lost 4 bases, J lost 3 bases, and 6 bases stayed unmatched. The CDR3, as DNA: TGCAGCGTTGTCTGGGACAGCTTCAATCAGCCCCAGCATTTT. Encoded protein: CSVVWDSFNQPQHF.

The V call is TRBV20-1, the J call TRBJ2-1; 8 bases line up with TRBD2. This CDR3 is 15 amino acids long. Germline V lookup: CDR1 DFQATT, CDR2 SNEGSKA (reference sequence). The J segment lost 5 bases and the V segment lost 0 bases, leaving 6 bases of the junction unmatched. The CDR3 DNA reads as TGCAGTGCTAGAGATGGGACTAGGGGGAACAATGAGCAGTTCTTC. Translating it yields CSARDGTRGNNEQFF.

CDR3 in DNA: TGTGCCAGCAGCTTAGGGGCAGGGGAGAATTCACCCCTCCACTTT. It is translated as CASSLGAGENSPLHF. This chain connects TRBV7-3 to TRBJ1-6, with D tentatively TRBD1 (6 bases). CDR1 is SGHTA, CDR2 FQGTGA, per germline. V dropped 2 bases and J dropped 7 bases, with 12 bases sitting between them. The CDR3 contains 15 residues.

J is TRBJ2-5 and V is TRBV4-2; D gene unclear. CDR1 is LGHNA and CDR2 is YNFKEQ in the germline V gene. Trimming removed 1 base from V and 7 bases from J, with 16 bases in between. There are 15 residues in the CDR3. The DNA of the CDR3 is TGTGCCAGCAGCCAAGTTAATACGGTGGAAGGGACCCAGTACTTC. Encoded protein: CASSQVNTVEGTQYF.

There are many counts of this clonotype. The chain has TRBV5-5 and TRBJ1-1; unclear D gene. The CDR3 is 13 amino acids. Germline V gives CDR1 SGHKS, CDR2 YYEKEE (reference sequence). Between the trimmed V and J ends, which lost 2 bases and 0 bases, there was a span of 5 bases. CDR3 in amino acids: CASSFEVNTEAFF. The CDR3 DNA sequence: TGTGCCAGCAGCTTCGAAGTGAACACTGAAGCTTTCTTT.

This clonotype appeared a few times. This chain uses TRBV12-3 or TRBV12-4 with TRBJ2-1; 12 nucleotides line up with TRBD2. The V and J ends lost 5 bases and 7 bases, in that order; junction bases with no gene match: 12. The CDR3 is 17 amino acids. Here the CDR3 reads CASSPPGGLAGGNEQFF. Here the CDR3 DNA reads TGTGCCAGCAGTCCCCCTGGTGGGCTAGCGGGAGGGAATGAGCAGTTCTTC.

The chain links TRBV7-9 to TRBJ2-2; 10 bases map to TRBD2. CDR1 and CDR2 (germline): SEHNR, FQNEAQ (reference sequence). Trimming took 10 bases from V and 0 from J; bases not matched to a gene: 5. This CDR3 contains 15 residues. CDR3 protein: CATEAGGTNTGELFF. The CDR3 DNA follows: TGTGCCACCGAAGCGGGAGGGACGAACACCGGGGAGCTGTTTTTT.

The chain carries TRBV19 and TRBJ1-1, with a weak D call TRBD1 (6 bases). With 7 bases removed from V and 0 bases from J, the gap between germline ends came to 15 bases. Germline V gives CDR1 LNHDA, CDR2 SQIVND (reference sequence). The CDR3 totals 15 residues. The CDR3 region is CASMGGAGLNTEAFF. CDR3 sequence (DNA): TGTGCCAGTATGGGGGGGGCAGGCCTGAACACTGAAGCTTTCTTT.

This clonotype was seen a single time. One end of the junction varies from germline; a read error may be responsible. The rearrangement joins TRBV12-3 or TRBV12-4 to TRBJ2-2; perhaps TRBD1 as D (5 bases). CDR3 size: 18 residues. CDR3: CTSSLAGLGAANTGELFF. The DNA of the CDR3 is TGTACCAGCAGTTTAGCAGGGTTAGGGGCAGCTAACACCGGGGAGCTGTTTTTT.

V and J are TRBV28 and TRBJ2-1, with a tentative D call TRBD2 (6 bases). The V gene's germline CDR1 is MDHEN and CDR2 SYDVKM. The germline V and J ends were trimmed by 7 bases and 3 bases, with 10 bases remaining between them. CDR3 length equals 13 residues. The CDR3 nucleotides read TGTGCCAGCAAAGGAGGGGACTACAATGAGCAGTTCTTC. Translating it yields CASKGGDYNEQFF.

This clonotype was seen many times. V usage is TRBV11-2 and J usage is TRBJ1-5, with unresolved D. Trimming removed 1 base from V and 0 bases from J, with 7 bases in between. The CDR3 consists of 15 residues. Germline CDR1 reads SGHAT; CDR2 reads FQNNGV. CDR3 in DNA: TGTGCCAGCAGCTTAGTCTCCGCTAGCAATCAGCCCCAGCATTTT. It translates to CASSLVSASNQPQHF.

This clonotype was observed a handful of times. V usage is TRBV20-1 and J usage is TRBJ1-6; no definite D call. V was shortened by 1 base and J by 13 bases, with 11 bases between the two germline ends. CDR3 size: 12 residues. In germline, CDR1 is DFQATT, CDR2 SNEGSKA (reference sequence). The CDR3 bases are TGCAGTGCTAGAGTAGGAAGGAGGCCCCTCCACTTT. Translation gives CSARVGRRPLHF.

As concerns this clonotype: A much larger clone lies one base from this, so it may be a read error. This chain uses TRBV7-9 with TRBJ1-5; the D is unclear. With 6 bases removed from V and 8 bases from J, the gap between germline ends came to 11 bases. The V gene's germline CDR1 is SEHNR and CDR2 FQNEAQ (reference sequence). The CDR3 totals 12 residues. The CDR3 loop reads CASRADGEPQHF. CDR3 nucleotide sequence: TGTGCCAGCAGGGCGGACGGGGAGCCCCAGCATTTT.

V is TRBV4-1 and J is TRBJ1-5; no firm D call. Trimming removed 0 bases at V and 7 bases at J, with 13 bases between. Germline assignment: CDR1 MGHRA and CDR2 YSYEKL. This CDR3 region has 15 residues. The CDR3 DNA reads TGCGCCAGCAGCCAAGAAGGGAACGTGGAGCAGCCCCAGCATTTT. Its translation: CASSQEGNVEQPQHF.

In the case of this clonotype: The junction differs from germline at one of its ends, possibly a read error. V gene TRBV7-2 combines with J gene TRBJ2-2; no definite D call. CDR1 SGHTA and CDR2 FQGNSA come from the germline V gene. This CDR3 spans 13 amino acids. CDR3 residues: CASRFQNTGELFF. The CDR3 nucleotides are TGTGCCAGCCGCTTCCAGAACACCGGGGAGCTGTTTTTT.

The gene calls are TRBV7-9 and TRBJ1-3; no reliable D call. Per the germline V gene, CDR1 is SEHNR and CDR2 is FQNEAQ (reference sequence). V was clipped by 5 bases and J by 9 bases, with 17 bases between them. The CDR3 spans 14 residues. CDR3 sequence: CASSQPGGPPTIYF. The CDR3 DNA reads TGTGCCAGCAGCCAACCTGGCGGCCCTCCCACCATATATTTT. Full variable domain (missing parts from reference TRBV7-9 and TRBJ1-3): DTGVSQNPRHKITKRGQNVTFRCDPISEHNRLYWYRQTLGQGPEFLTYFQNEAQLEKSRLLSDRFSAERPKGSFSTLEIQRTEQGDSAMYLCASSQPGGPPTIYFGEGSWLTVV.

The rearrangement links TRBV5-1 to TRBJ1-1; 8 positions match TRBD1. Losses at the gene ends were 5 bases for V and 2 bases for J; bases not matched to a gene: 8. The CDR3 covers 15 residues. Germline assignment: CDR1 SGHRS and CDR2 YFSETQ. This CDR3 reads CASSYRQGPNTEAFF. CDR3 DNA: TGCGCCAGCAGTTACAGACAGGGGCCTAACACTGAAGCTTTCTTT.

A few counts support this clonotype. The chain is built from TRBV27 and TRBJ1-2; TRBD1 is a possible D gene (6 bases). Between the trimmed V and J ends, which lost 3 bases and 5 bases, there was a span of 10 bases. The CDR3 sequence is 13 residues long. The V gene's germline CDR1 is MNHEY and CDR2 SMNVEV (reference sequence). The chain's CDR3 is CASSFGTRYGYTF. DNA for the CDR3: TGTGCCAGCAGTTTCGGGACACGATATGGCTACACCTTC.